A selection of T cell receptor beta chains follows, all from one sample in a study of regulatory T cells in long-lasting Graves disease. TCRdb passed the multiplex PCR reads through MiXCR, listing each CDR3 protein once. The sample lists 390,000 or so distinct CDR3 sequences, roughly 10% seen once, with approximately 20% in the top ten. A further study also used this sample, focusing on T cells in Graves' hyperthyroidism and ophthalmopathy.

The input for sequencing was peripheral blood mononuclear cells (PBMCs), taken at new diagnosis, from a patient treated with antithyroid drugs. These receptors were taken from a woman under 30 with Graves disease. Both conserved end residues are part of each CDR3. A D gene is named only where the DNA matches it firmly. A clone size is listed for some rows: how often the clone was seen (once, few, many), or a class if it is expanded.

v_gene: TRBV24-1
abundance: few
j_gene: TRBJ2-4
d_gene: -
CDR3nt: TGTGCCACCAGTGATTGGGACACACAAAACATTCAGTACTTC
CDR3aa: CATSDWDTQNIQYF

v_gene: TRBV7-2
abundance: many
j_gene: TRBJ2-5
d_gene: TRBD1
CDR3nt: TGTGCCAGCAGCTTACCGGACAGGGGAGAGACCCAGTACTTC
CDR3aa: CASSLPDRGETQYF

v_gene: TRBV19
abundance: -
j_gene: TRBJ2-3
d_gene: -
CDR3nt: TGTGCCAGTAGATTCGCTAGCACAGATACGCAGTATTTT
CDR3aa: CASRFASTDTQYF

v_gene: TRBV12-3/TRBV12-4
abundance: many
j_gene: TRBJ2-5
d_gene: TRBD1
CDR3nt: TGTGCCAGCAGTCTGGGGACAGTCGCTCTAGAGACCCAGTACTTC
CDR3aa: CASSLGTVALETQYF

v_gene: TRBV20-1
abundance: many
j_gene: TRBJ2-7
d_gene: TRBD2
CDR3nt: TGCAGTGCTTCCGGGACTAGCGGGAGGTCACGCTACGAGCAGTACTTC
CDR3aa: CSASGTSGRSRYEQYF

v_gene: TRBV9
abundance: -
j_gene: TRBJ1-1
d_gene: -
CDR3nt: TGTGCCAGCAGCCCCCGCTACGGGGAGAACACTGAAGCTTTCTTT
CDR3aa: CASSPRYGENTEAFF

v_gene: TRBV7-2
abundance: many
j_gene: TRBJ2-5
d_gene: TRBD1
CDR3nt: TGTGCCAGCAGCGGGGACGGACAGGGAAGAGAGACCCAGTACTTC
CDR3aa: CASSGDGQGRETQYF

v_gene: TRBV7-2
abundance: many
j_gene: TRBJ2-2
d_gene: -
CDR3nt: TGTGCCAGCAGCTTCACAGGGCCCGGGGAGCTGTTTTTT
CDR3aa: CASSFTGPGELFF

v_gene: TRBV2
abundance: many
j_gene: TRBJ2-3
d_gene: -
CDR3nt: TGTGCGGGTAGGACACTCACAGATACGCAGTATTTT
CDR3aa: CAGRTLTDTQYF

v_gene: TRBV4-1
abundance: many
j_gene: TRBJ2-2
d_gene: -
CDR3nt: TGCGCCAGCACCTCCACGCGGGCGAACACCGGGGAGCTGTTTTTT
CDR3aa: CASTSTRANTGELFF

v_gene: TRBV20-1
abundance: many
j_gene: TRBJ1-5
d_gene: -
CDR3nt: TGCAGTGCTAGAGTCCCAGATAGCAATCAGCCCCAGCATTTT
CDR3aa: CSARVPDSNQPQHF

v_gene: TRBV4-2
abundance: few
j_gene: TRBJ1-2
d_gene: TRBD1
CDR3nt: TGTGCCAGCAGCCAAGAACAGGGGGCGGACTATGGCTACACCTTC
CDR3aa: CASSQEQGADYGYTF

v_gene: TRBV19
abundance: few
j_gene: TRBJ2-5
d_gene: -
CDR3nt: TGTGCCAGTAGTACGGGGGTACAAGAGACCCAGTACTTC
CDR3aa: CASSTGVQETQYF

v_gene: TRBV5-1
abundance: many
j_gene: TRBJ1-1
d_gene: -
CDR3nt: TGCGCCAGCAGCTTGACGGGGAGGGACACTGAAGCTTTCTTT
CDR3aa: CASSLTGRDTEAFF

v_gene: TRBV20-1
abundance: many
j_gene: TRBJ1-2
d_gene: -
CDR3nt: TGCAGTGCTGCCGACAGAGACGGTGGCTACACCTTC
CDR3aa: CSAADRDGGYTF

v_gene: TRBV2
abundance: many
j_gene: TRBJ2-2
d_gene: -
CDR3nt: TGTGCCAGCAGTGAAGAGAACACCGGGGAGCTGTTTTTT
CDR3aa: CASSEENTGELFF

v_gene: TRBV27
abundance: -
j_gene: TRBJ1-6
d_gene: -
CDR3nt: TGTGCCAGCAGGCCCGGGACAATGCTTTTTTCACCCCTCCACTTT
CDR3aa: CASRPGTMLFSPLHF

v_gene: TRBV6-2/TRBV6-3
abundance: few
j_gene: TRBJ2-3
d_gene: TRBD2
CDR3nt: TGTGCCAGCAGTTACTCGGGACTAGCCATAAATACGCAGTATTTT
CDR3aa: CASSYSGLAINTQYF

v_gene: TRBV6-2/TRBV6-3
abundance: -
j_gene: TRBJ1-1
d_gene: -
CDR3nt: TGTGCCAGCAGTTCGGCGGGCAGCGCGAACACTGAAGCTTTCTTT
CDR3aa: CASSSAGSANTEAFF

v_gene: TRBV5-5
abundance: once
j_gene: TRBJ2-3
d_gene: TRBD2
CDR3nt: TGTGCCAGCAGCTTGTTAGCGGGAGAGGCAGATACGCAGTATTTT
CDR3aa: CASSLLAGEADTQYF

v_gene: TRBV7-9
abundance: many
j_gene: TRBJ2-1
d_gene: TRBD2
CDR3nt: TGTGCCAGCAGCTTAGCGCTAGCGGGAGGTACCGGCAATGAGCAGTTCTTC
CDR3aa: CASSLALAGGTGNEQFF

v_gene: TRBV27
abundance: -
j_gene: TRBJ1-2
d_gene: -
CDR3nt: TGTGCCAGCAGTTTCGGGCAGGAGTATGGCTACACCTTC
CDR3aa: CASSFGQEYGYTF

v_gene: TRBV7-3
abundance: -
j_gene: TRBJ1-1
d_gene: TRBD1
CDR3nt: TGTGCCAGCAGCTCTGGACAGGGTATCACTGAAGCTTTCTTT
CDR3aa: CASSSGQGITEAFF

v_gene: TRBV11-1
abundance: many
j_gene: TRBJ2-1
d_gene: -
CDR3nt: TGTGCCAGCAGCCCACGAGACGGACCGCCCTCCTACAATGAGCAGTTCTTC
CDR3aa: CASSPRDGPPSYNEQFF

v_gene: TRBV24-1
abundance: many
j_gene: TRBJ1-5
d_gene: -
CDR3nt: TGTGCCACCAGTGACTCGGCCTGGCAGCCCCAGCATTTT
CDR3aa: CATSDSAWQPQHF

v_gene: TRBV11-2
abundance: many
j_gene: TRBJ2-3
d_gene: -
CDR3nt: TGTGCCAGCATCCGAAGGGCTTTGGGGGCCACAGATACGCAGTATTTT
CDR3aa: CASIRRALGATDTQYF

v_gene: TRBV20-1
abundance: many
j_gene: TRBJ2-3
d_gene: -
CDR3nt: TGCAGTGCTAGAGCGGGTAACACAGATACGCAGTATTTT
CDR3aa: CSARAGNTDTQYF

v_gene: TRBV11-2
abundance: many
j_gene: TRBJ2-7
d_gene: TRBD1
CDR3nt: TGTGCCAGCAGCTTTCCGGGACAGGGCCTCAGCGAGCAGTACTTC
CDR3aa: CASSFPGQGLSEQYF

v_gene: TRBV28
abundance: many
j_gene: TRBJ2-5
d_gene: -
CDR3nt: TGTGCCAGCAGTTCGGGGGCAGGGCTCATGAGAGAGACCCAGTACTTC
CDR3aa: CASSSGAGLMRETQYF

v_gene: TRBV7-2
abundance: many
j_gene: TRBJ1-2
d_gene: TRBD1
CDR3nt: TGTGCCAGCAGCTCGACAGGGGGCCCGTTGCCGGGCTATGGCTACACCTTC
CDR3aa: CASSSTGGPLPGYGYTF

v_gene: TRBV6-2/TRBV6-3
abundance: -
j_gene: TRBJ2-1
d_gene: -
CDR3nt: TGTGCCAGCAGTTACTTCTCAGGGGTGTTGAATGAGCAGTTCTTC
CDR3aa: CASSYFSGVLNEQFF

v_gene: TRBV6-2/TRBV6-3
abundance: -
j_gene: TRBJ1-2
d_gene: -
CDR3nt: TGTGCCAGCAGTTACGGGGACCTCTATGGCTACACCTTC
CDR3aa: CASSYGDLYGYTF

v_gene: TRBV5-1
abundance: -
j_gene: TRBJ2-2
d_gene: TRBD1
CDR3nt: TGCGCCAGCAGCTCCCCGAAGGGACAGACAAACACCGGGGAGCTGTTTTTT
CDR3aa: CASSSPKGQTNTGELFF

v_gene: TRBV6-1
abundance: few
j_gene: TRBJ1-1
d_gene: -
CDR3nt: TGTGCCAGCAGTGAGGTGGAAGGTAGGGGGAACACTGAAGCTTTCTTT
CDR3aa: CASSEVEGRGNTEAFF

v_gene: TRBV5-1
abundance: few
j_gene: TRBJ1-1
d_gene: -
CDR3nt: TGCGCCAGCAGCTTGGCCCCTTGGGGGGACGTTGAAGCTTTCTTT
CDR3aa: CASSLAPWGDVEAFF

v_gene: TRBV6-2/TRBV6-3
abundance: -
j_gene: TRBJ2-1
d_gene: -
CDR3nt: TGTGCCAGCCTGGCGCCGGGGGCCTACAATGAGCAGTTCTTC
CDR3aa: CASLAPGAYNEQFF